The rows below give T cell receptor beta chains drawn from one sample of a study of blood T cell repertoires in COVID-19. Measured with immunoSEQ multiplex PCR; TCRdb has only the in-frame clones, and not every one. The table has roughly 110,000 clones, 84% seen once. Sequencing was done on a sample of peripheral blood. The receptors here all came from a woman aged 55-75 years with acute or convalescent COVID-19. The CDR3 runs from the conserved cysteine through the conserved F or W. A D gene is named only where the DNA matches it firmly. A row's size may be missing; if present it is once, few, many or a size class.

>-|TRBV4-1|TRBJ1-1|-
CASSQEGEGAELYEAFF
TGCGCCAGCAGCCAAGAAGGGGAGGGCGCGGAGCTCTATGAAGCTTTCTTT
>TRBD1|TRBV9|TRBJ2-5|once
CASSVGPGQAQETQYF
TGTGCCAGCAGCGTTGGACCCGGACAGGCACAAGAGACCCAGTACTTC
>TRBD2|TRBV5-4|TRBJ2-1|few
CASSFLGTSGTEQFF
TGTGCCAGCAGCTTCCTAGGGACTAGCGGTACTGAGCAGTTCTTC
>TRBD1|TRBV7-9|TRBJ1-2|-
CASSLAPGTEDRGGYTF
TGTGCCAGCAGCTTAGCCCCCGGGACAGAAGATCGAGGTGGCTACACCTTC
>TRBD2|TRBV5-4|TRBJ2-5|-
CASSKTSGGSQETQYF
TGTGCCAGCAGCAAGACTAGCGGGGGAAGCCAAGAGACCCAGTACTTC
>-|TRBV11-1|TRBJ2-2|-
CASSLAPSDTGELFF
TGTGCCAGCAGCCTAGCGCCGTCGGACACCGGGGAGCTGTTTTTT
>-|TRBV7-2|TRBJ1-5|-
CASSLSSGGNQPQHF
TGTGCCAGCAGCTTAAGTTCAGGGGGCAATCAGCCCCAGCATTTT
>TRBD1|TRBV19|TRBJ1-4|-
CASSTGRDSPNEKLFF
TGTGCCAGTAGTACCGGACGGGACAGCCCTAATGAAAAACTGTTTTTT
>TRBD1|TRBV5-1|TRBJ1-1|-
CATTDRVNTEAFF
TGCGCCACCACGGACAGGGTAAACACTGAAGCTTTCTTT
>-|TRBV27|TRBJ1-6|once
CASSLLVRGANNSPLHF
TGTGCCAGCAGTTTGTTGGTCAGGGGCGCCAATAATTCACCCCTCCACTTT
>-|TRBV5-1|TRBJ2-5|-
CASSLAVEETQYF
TGCGCCAGCAGCTTGGCAGTGGAAGAGACCCAGTACTTC
>TRBD1|TRBV5-1|TRBJ1-6|-
CASSLDQGAVNSPLHF
TGCGCCAGCAGCTTGGATCAGGGGGCGGTCAATTCACCCCTCCACTTT
>-|TRBV14|TRBJ1-3|-
CANLPPGGGNTIYF
TGTGCCAACCTCCCCCCGGGGGGCGGAAACACCATATATTTT
>-|TRBV30|TRBJ2-4|-
CAWSVRGLVDKNIQYF
TGTGCCTGGAGTGTACGGGGGTTAGTGGACAAAAACATTCAGTACTTC
>TRBD2|TRBV18|TRBJ2-5|-
CASSPGLAGVAETQYF
TGTGCCAGCTCACCGGGACTAGCGGGAGTGGCAGAGACCCAGTACTTC
>-|TRBV6-1|TRBJ2-1|-
CASSEAWRGRVVQFF
TGTGCCAGCAGTGAAGCGTGGCGGGGGCGGGTGGTGCAGTTCTTC
>TRBD1|TRBV6-5|TRBJ1-2|-
CASSVGTGNYGYTF
TGTGCCAGCAGCGTAGGGACAGGAAACTATGGCTACACCTTC
>-|TRBV2|TRBJ2-1|-
CASSTRTAYNEQFF
TGTGCCAGCAGTACAAGGACAGCCTACAATGAGCAGTTCTTC
>-|TRBV19|TRBJ1-2|-
CASMPSTTGMNYGYTF
TGTGCCAGCATGCCATCAACGACAGGAATGAACTATGGCTACACCTTC
>TRBD2|TRBV12-3/TRBV12-4|TRBJ2-1|-
CASSSGSTDEQFF
TGTGCCAGCAGTAGCGGGAGTACGGATGAGCAGTTCTTC
>TRBD1|TRBV13|TRBJ2-1|once
CASSIDRGFLDEQFF
TGTGCCAGCAGCATCGACAGGGGTTTTTTAGATGAGCAGTTCTTC
>-|TRBV20-1|TRBJ2-7|-
CSARQDLEQYF
TGCAGTGCTAGACAGGATCTCGAGCAGTACTTC
>TRBD2|TRBV11-3|TRBJ2-1|-
CASSPQKTSGPYNEQFF
TGTGCCAGCAGCCCACAAAAAACTAGCGGGCCATACAATGAGCAGTTCTTC
>-|TRBV7-2|TRBJ1-2|-
CASSHSSRQAGYTF
TGTGCCAGCAGCCACTCCTCTCGGCAGGCTGGCTACACCTTC
>-|TRBV5-6|TRBJ2-7|-
CASRGGAGQAPYEQYF
TGCGCCAGCCGCGGGGGGGCGGGACAGGCCCCCTACGAGCAGTACTTC
>TRBD1|TRBV6-6|TRBJ1-5|-
CASSYATGLWPQHF
TGTGCCAGCAGTTACGCGACAGGGTTGTGGCCCCAGCATTTT
>-|TRBV7-8|TRBJ1-1|-
CASSLRLQANTEAFF
TGTGCCAGCAGCTTACGCCTACAGGCAAACACTGAAGCTTTCTTT